This record concerns one TCR beta chain sequence. Its antigen remains unidentified. This sample stems from a study of CD8+ T cells in alopecia areata. Study-wide results and limits: Clonality in lesional scalp, especially alopecia totalis/universalis, exceeded that of normal scalp.

Trimming cost V 2 bases and J 0 bases, with 16 bases left between them. The CDR3 loop spans 17 amino acids. Extracted RNA was reverse transcribed into cDNA, the sequencing template. The method was immunoSEQ multiplex PCR; TCRdb's version includes in-frame clones alone and lacks a portion of them. Counted here are 100,000 to 120,000 clones, 55% to 75% occurring once; the ten biggest clones make up 20% to 25%. Specimen: CD8+ T cells sorted from blood. The rearrangement links TRBV23-1 to TRBJ1-2; D is uncertain. TRBV23-1 is designated an ORF whose function remains uncertain. The sequence was collected from a human donor in good health. In nucleotides, the CDR3 is TGCGCCAGCAGTCAACAGGTCTTAGTGGGATCTAACTATGGCTACACCTTC. Encoded protein: CASSQQVLVGSNYGYTF.